The rows below give T cell receptor beta chains drawn from one sample of a study of graft-versus-host responses after intestinal transplantation. Profiling relied on immunoSEQ multiplex PCR, and the TCRdb table lists in-frame clones only, not all of them. This table has under 9,000 clones, approximately 74% appearing once. Sample: ileum tissue, taken about 67 weeks after intestinal transplant. The receptors come from a human patient who received an intestinal transplant, so some T cells may come from the graft donor. Each CDR3 is given with its conserved first and last residue. A D gene is named only where the DNA matches it firmly. Clone size is not always given. Where it is, it says once, few, many or a class for expanded clones.

15	.	TRBD1	TRBV5-6	TRBJ2-7	TGTGCCAGCAGCCGGGGGACAGGGGGCTTCTACGAGCAGTACTTC	CASSRGTGGFYEQYF
14	.	.	TRBV5-1	TRBJ2-7	TGCGCCAGCAGCTTGGCAGGCGGATCCTACGAGCAGTACTTC	CASSLAGGSYEQYF
11	once	.	TRBV5-4	TRBJ1-2	TGTGCCAGCAGCTTTCGGGATGGCTACACCTTC	CASSFRDGYTF
18	few	TRBD1	TRBV7-9	TRBJ2-2	TGTGCCAGCAGCTCCCCCTCGGGACAGGGGGCGAACACCGGGGAGCTGTTTTTT	CASSSPSGQGANTGELFF
13	few	.	TRBV5-1	TRBJ1-2	TGCGCCAGCAGCTTGGTCGGGGTGGGCGGCTACACCTTC	CASSLVGVGGYTF
15	once	TRBD1	TRBV19	TRBJ1-5	TGTGCCAGTACCATCACCGGGACAGGAGTACAGCCCCAGCATTTT	CASTITGTGVQPQHF
15	.	.	TRBV11-3	TRBJ1-6	TGTGCCAGCAGCGTAACCGGGACAACTGATTCACCCCTCCACTTT	CASSVTGTTDSPLHF
14	.	.	TRBV5-1	TRBJ2-7	TGCGCCAGCGGCAAAGACCCATCCGGAGGGGAGCAGTACTTC	CASGKDPSGGEQYF
14	.	TRBD1	TRBV5-6	TRBJ2-2	TGTGCCAGCAGCCTGGGACAGCACACCGGGGAGCTGTTTTTT	CASSLGQHTGELFF
15	.	TRBD2	TRBV5-8	TRBJ2-1	TGTGCCAGCAGCTTGAACCCAGCGGGGTGGGATGAGCAGTTCTTC	CASSLNPAGWDEQFF
13	.	TRBD2	TRBV6-6	TRBJ2-7	TGTGCCAGCACAACTAGCGGGAGCTACGAGCAGTACTTC	CASTTSGSYEQYF
16	.	TRBD2	TRBV5-4	TRBJ2-1	TGTGCCAGCAGCTTGGGCTGGACTAGCGGGAGTTATGAGCAGTTCTTC	CASSLGWTSGSYEQFF
16	.	.	TRBV5-1	TRBJ2-2	TGCGCCAGCGGCACCGAAAGTGGGAGCCTCACCGGGGAGCTGTTTTTT	CASGTESGSLTGELFF
13	.	.	TRBV30	TRBJ1-2	TGTGCCTGGAGTCCAGGCCAAGCCTATGGCTACACCTTC	CAWSPGQAYGYTF
15	once	TRBD2	TRBV19	TRBJ2-1	TGTGCCAGTAGTATTCTAGCGGGAGCCGACAATGAGCAGTTCTTC	CASSILAGADNEQFF
15	.	TRBD1	TRBV5-1	TRBJ2-1	TGCGCCAGCAGCTTGGCCAACGACAGGGGCAATGAGCAGTTCTTC	CASSLANDRGNEQFF
14	.	.	TRBV18	TRBJ2-7	TGTGCCAGCTCACCCGGGACACGGTCCTACGAGCAGTACTTC	CASSPGTRSYEQYF
15	.	.	TRBV6-6	TRBJ2-4	TGTGCCAGCAGTTCCCCCGGGACCTACCAAAACATTCAGTACTTC	CASSSPGTYQNIQYF
13	.	TRBD1	TRBV19	TRBJ1-2	TGTGCCAGTAGTATAACCAGGGGGCGAAGCTACACCTTC	CASSITRGRSYTF
14	.	.	TRBV7-9	TRBJ2-1	TGTGCCAGCAGCGGTACTGGAGGTAGAGCTGAGCAGTTCTTC	CASSGTGGRAEQFF
14	.	.	TRBV7-8	TRBJ2-7	TGTGCCAGCAGCTTGACAGGTGGAGCCTACGAGCAGTACTTC	CASSLTGGAYEQYF
17	.	.	TRBV6-1	TRBJ2-6	TGTGCCAGCAGTGGTGGGCCGAGGCCCTCTGGGGCCAACGTCCTGACTTTC	CASSGGPRPSGANVLTF
14	.	.	TRBV5-1	TRBJ2-2	TGCGCCAGCAGCAGGCAGGGGAACACCGGGGAGCTGTTTTTT	CASSRQGNTGELFF
14	.	.	TRBV7-9	TRBJ2-5	TGTGCCAGCAGCTTAGGGGGACCAGGGGAGACCCAGTACTTC	CASSLGGPGETQYF
15	.	.	TRBV6-5	TRBJ2-4	TGTGCCAGCAGTTACTCTTGGACGGCCAAAAACATTCAGTACTTC	CASSYSWTAKNIQYF
12	.	.	TRBV10-2	TRBJ2-5	TGCGCCAGCAAGTCAGGGCAAGAGACCCAGTACTTC	CASKSGQETQYF
14	.	TRBD2	TRBV7-3	TRBJ2-5	TGTGCCAGCAGCTTGACTAGCGGGAGAGAGACCCAGTACTTC	CASSLTSGRETQYF
17	.	.	TRBV21-1	TRBJ2-1	TGTGCCAGCAGCCACAAGACAGTTGGCCGCTCCTACAATGAGCAGTTCTTC	CASSHKTVGRSYNEQFF
18	.	TRBD1	TRBV10-2	TRBJ2-6	TGCGCCAGCAGTGAGCATGCAGGGGGCGGCTGGGGGGCCAACGTCCTGACTTTC	CASSEHAGGGWGANVLTF